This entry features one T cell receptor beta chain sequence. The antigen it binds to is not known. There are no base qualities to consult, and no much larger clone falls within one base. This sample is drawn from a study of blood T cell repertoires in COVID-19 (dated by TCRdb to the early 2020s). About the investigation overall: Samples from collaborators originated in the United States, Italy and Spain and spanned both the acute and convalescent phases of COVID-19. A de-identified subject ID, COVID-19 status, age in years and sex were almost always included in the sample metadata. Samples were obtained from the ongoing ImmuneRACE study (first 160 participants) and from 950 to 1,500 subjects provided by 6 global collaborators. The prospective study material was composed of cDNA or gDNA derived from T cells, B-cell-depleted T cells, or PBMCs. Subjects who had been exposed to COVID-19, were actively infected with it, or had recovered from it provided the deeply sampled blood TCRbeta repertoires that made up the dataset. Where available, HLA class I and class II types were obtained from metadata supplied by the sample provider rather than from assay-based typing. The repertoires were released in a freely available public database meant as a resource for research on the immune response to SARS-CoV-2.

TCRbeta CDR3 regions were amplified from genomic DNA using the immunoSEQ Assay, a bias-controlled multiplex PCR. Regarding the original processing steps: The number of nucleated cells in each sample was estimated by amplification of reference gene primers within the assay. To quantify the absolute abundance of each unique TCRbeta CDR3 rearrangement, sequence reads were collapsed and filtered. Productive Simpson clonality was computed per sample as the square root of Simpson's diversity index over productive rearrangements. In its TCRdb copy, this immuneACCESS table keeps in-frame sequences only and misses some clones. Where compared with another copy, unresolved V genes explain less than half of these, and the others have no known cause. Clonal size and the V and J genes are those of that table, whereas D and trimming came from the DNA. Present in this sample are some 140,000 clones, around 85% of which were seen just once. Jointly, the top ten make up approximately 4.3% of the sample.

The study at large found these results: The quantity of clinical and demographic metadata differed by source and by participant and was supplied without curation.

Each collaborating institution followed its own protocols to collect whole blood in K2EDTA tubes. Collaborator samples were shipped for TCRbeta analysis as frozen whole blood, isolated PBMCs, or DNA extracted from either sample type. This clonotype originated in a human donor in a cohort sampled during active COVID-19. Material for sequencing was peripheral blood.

The nucleotide sequence reads as follows: TGTGCCAGCAGTTTTGGGGGGGTAGCGATGGGAGAGACCCAGTACTTC. This translates into CASSFGGVAMGETQYF. The rearranged segments are TRBV28 and TRBJ2-5, with 7 central nucleotides matching TRBD2. For CDR1 and CDR2, the germline V gene lists MDHEN and SYDVKM. From its cysteine to its phenylalanine, the CDR3 spans 16 amino acids. Only the CDR3 DNA is retained, 48 bases long and in frame from the first base. The germline V and J ends show losses of 3 bases and 4 bases respectively, and no gene match explains 11 bases of the junction. The full variable domain, completed from the reference TRBV28 and TRBJ2-5 proteins outside the CDR3, reads DVKVTQSSRYLVKRTGEKVFLECVQDMDHENMFWYRQDPGLGLRLIYFSYDVKMKEKGDIPEGYSVSREKKERFSLILESASTNQTSMYLCASSFGGVAMGETQYFGPGTRLLVL.